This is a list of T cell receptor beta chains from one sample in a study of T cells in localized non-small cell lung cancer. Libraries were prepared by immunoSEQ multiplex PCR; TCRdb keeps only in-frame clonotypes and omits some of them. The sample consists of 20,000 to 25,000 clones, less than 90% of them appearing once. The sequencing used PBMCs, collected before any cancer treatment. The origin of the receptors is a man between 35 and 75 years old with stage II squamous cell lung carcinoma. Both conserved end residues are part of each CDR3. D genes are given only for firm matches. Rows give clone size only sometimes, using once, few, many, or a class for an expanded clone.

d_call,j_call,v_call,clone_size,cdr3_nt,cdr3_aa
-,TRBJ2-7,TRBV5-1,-,TGCGCCAGCAGCTTCGGGTTGGCCTACGAGCAGTACTTC,CASSFGLAYEQYF
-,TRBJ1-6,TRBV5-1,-,TGCGCCAGCAGCTTGGCAATCCCAGAAGGGACCTTCCAGCCACCCCTCCACTTT,CASSLAIPEGTFQPPLHF
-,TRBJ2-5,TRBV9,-,TGTGCCAGCAGCGCAGGGCTAGGAGAGACCCAGTACTTC,CASSAGLGETQYF
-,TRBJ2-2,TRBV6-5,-,TGTGCCAGCAAAAGGGGTGACACCGGGGAGCTGTTTTTT,CASKRGDTGELFF
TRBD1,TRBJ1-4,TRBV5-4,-,TGTGCCAGCAGCCGGGACAGGGGAGGGGAAAAACTGTTTTTT,CASSRDRGGEKLFF
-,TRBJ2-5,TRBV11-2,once,TGTGCCAGCAGCTTTGGATCTCAAGAGACCCAGTACTTC,CASSFGSQETQYF
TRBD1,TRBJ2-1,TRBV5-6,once,TGTGCCAGCAGACCCGGGACAGGGGGTGAGCAGTTCTTC,CASRPGTGGEQFF
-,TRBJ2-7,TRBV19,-,TGTGCCAGTAGTACGTACGGACTCCACCTCATCTCCGAGCAGTACTTC,CASSTYGLHLISEQYF
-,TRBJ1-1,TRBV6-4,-,TGTGCCAGCAGTGCCGTCCCAGGGGCGGCCACTGAAGCTTTCTTT,CASSAVPGAATEAFF
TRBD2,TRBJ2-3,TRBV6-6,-,TGTGCCAGCAGTTACGCTAGCGGGAGCTCAGATACGCAGTATTTT,CASSYASGSSDTQYF
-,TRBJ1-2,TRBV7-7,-,TGTGCCAGCAGCCTGGACAATCCTGGTGGCTACACCTTC,CASSLDNPGGYTF
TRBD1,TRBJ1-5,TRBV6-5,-,TGTGCCAGCAGTCAGGGACAGGGTGATCAGCCCCAGCATTTT,CASSQGQGDQPQHF
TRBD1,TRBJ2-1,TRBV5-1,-,TGCGCCAGCAGCTCCCATACAGGGGGCGATGAGCAGTTCTTC,CASSSHTGGDEQFF
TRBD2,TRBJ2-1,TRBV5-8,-,TGTGCCAGCAGCCAAGATGGGACTAGCGGGAGCAATGAGCAGTTCTTC,CASSQDGTSGSNEQFF
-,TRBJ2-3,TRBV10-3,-,TGTGCCATCAGTTTGAGGACAGAGAGCACAGATACGCAGTATTTT,CAISLRTESTDTQYF
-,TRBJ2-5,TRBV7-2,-,TGTGCCAGCAGATCTAGGGTGGGGGAGACCCAGTACTTC,CASRSRVGETQYF
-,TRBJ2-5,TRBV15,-,TGTGCCACCAGCACGGGGGCAGAGGTAGCGACCCAGTACTTC,CATSTGAEVATQYF
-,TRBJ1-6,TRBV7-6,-,TGTGCCAGCAGCTTAGCCAGGAGAAGGGGATCACCCCTCCACTTT,CASSLARRRGSPLHF
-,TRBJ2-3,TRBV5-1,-,TGCGCCAGCAGTTCTCAGCCTACCCGGGGAGATACGCAGTATTTT,CASSSQPTRGDTQYF
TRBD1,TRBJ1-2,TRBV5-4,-,TGTGCCAGCAGCTCCCCGGACAGGGGGACAGGGTATGGCTACACCTTC,CASSSPDRGTGYGYTF
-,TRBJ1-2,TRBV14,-,TGTGCCAGCAGCCCCAACACCTATGGCTACACCTTC,CASSPNTYGYTF
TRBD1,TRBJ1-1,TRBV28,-,TGTGCCAGCAGTCCCATTGACAGGGCTTCTGAAGCTTTCTTT,CASSPIDRASEAFF
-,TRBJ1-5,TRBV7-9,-,TGTGCCAGCAGCACCCGAGGGGGGGCGGTGTCTCAGCCCCAGCATTTT,CASSTRGGAVSQPQHF
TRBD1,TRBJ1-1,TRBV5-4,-,TGTGCCAGCAGCTTACAGGGGGCGAACACTGAAGCTTTCTTT,CASSLQGANTEAFF
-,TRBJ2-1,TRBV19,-,TGTGCCAGTAGTGAAGCTGGGCTTACCTACAATGAGCAGTTCTTC,CASSEAGLTYNEQFF
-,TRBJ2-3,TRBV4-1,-,TGCGCCAGCAGCCAAGAAACAAGGTTTGGAGATACGCAGTATTTT,CASSQETRFGDTQYF
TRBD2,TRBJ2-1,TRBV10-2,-,TGCGCCAGCAGTTCATCCGGGACTAGCGGCGGCAATGAGCAGTTCTTC,CASSSSGTSGGNEQFF
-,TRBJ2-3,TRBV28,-,TGTGCCAGCAGCCCCGGGACGGATCCCACAGATACGCAGTATTTT,CASSPGTDPTDTQYF